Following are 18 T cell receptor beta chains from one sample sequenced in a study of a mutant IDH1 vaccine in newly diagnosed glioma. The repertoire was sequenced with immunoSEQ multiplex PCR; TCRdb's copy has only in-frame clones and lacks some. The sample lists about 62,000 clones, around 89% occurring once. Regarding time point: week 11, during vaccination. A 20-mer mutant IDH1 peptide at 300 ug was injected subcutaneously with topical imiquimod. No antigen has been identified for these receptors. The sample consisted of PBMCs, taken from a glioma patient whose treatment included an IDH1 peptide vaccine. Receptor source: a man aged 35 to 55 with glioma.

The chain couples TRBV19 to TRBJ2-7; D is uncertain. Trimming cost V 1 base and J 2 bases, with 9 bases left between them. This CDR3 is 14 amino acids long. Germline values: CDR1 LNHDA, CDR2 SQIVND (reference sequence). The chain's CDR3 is CASSIVGRPYEQYV. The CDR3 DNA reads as TGTGCCAGTAGTATAGTCGGACGGCCCTACGAGCAGTACGTC.

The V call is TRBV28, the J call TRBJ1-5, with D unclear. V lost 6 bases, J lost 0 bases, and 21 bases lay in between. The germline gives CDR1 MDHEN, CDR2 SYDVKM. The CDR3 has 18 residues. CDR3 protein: CASRAMAVQTYSNQPQHF. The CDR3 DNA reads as TGTGCCAGCAGGGCTATGGCCGTCCAGACTTATAGCAATCAGCCCCAGCATTTT.

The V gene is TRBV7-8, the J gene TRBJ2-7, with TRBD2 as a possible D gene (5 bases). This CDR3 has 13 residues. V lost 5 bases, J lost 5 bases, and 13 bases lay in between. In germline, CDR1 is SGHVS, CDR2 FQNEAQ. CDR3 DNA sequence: TGTGCCAGCAGCCGGATGGAGGAGGACGAGCAGTACTTC. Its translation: CASSRMEEDEQYF.

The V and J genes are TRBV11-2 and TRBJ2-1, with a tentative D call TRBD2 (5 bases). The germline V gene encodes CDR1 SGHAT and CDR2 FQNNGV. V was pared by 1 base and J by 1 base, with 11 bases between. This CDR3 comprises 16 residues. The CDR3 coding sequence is TGTGCCAGCAGCTTAGGATTGGGCGGGTCCTACAATGAGCAGTTCTTC. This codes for CASSLGLGGSYNEQFF. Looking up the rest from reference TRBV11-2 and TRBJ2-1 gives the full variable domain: EAGVAQSPRYKIIEKRQSVAFWCNPISGHATLYWYQQILGQGPKLLIQFQNNGVVDDSQLPKDRFSAERLKGVDSTLKIQPAKLEDSAVYLCASSLGLGGSYNEQFFGPGTRLTVL.

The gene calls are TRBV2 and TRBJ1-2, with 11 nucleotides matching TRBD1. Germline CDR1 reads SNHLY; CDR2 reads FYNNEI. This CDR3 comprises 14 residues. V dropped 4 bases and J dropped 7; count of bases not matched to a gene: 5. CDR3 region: CASSVGQGGSGYTF. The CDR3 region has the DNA TGTGCCAGCAGTGTGGGACAGGGGGGGTCTGGCTACACCTTC.

The CDR3 protein is CASSEAPGASYRAFF. In nucleotides, the CDR3 is TGTGCCAGCAGTGAAGCGCCCGGGGCGAGTTACAGGGCTTTCTTT. The V and J genes are TRBV6-1 and TRBJ1-1; tentative D call: TRBD1 (5 bases). Per the germline V gene, CDR1 is MNHNS and CDR2 is SASEGT. V lost 0 bases and J 11 bases, leaving 19 bases between the germline ends. This CDR3 has 15 residues.

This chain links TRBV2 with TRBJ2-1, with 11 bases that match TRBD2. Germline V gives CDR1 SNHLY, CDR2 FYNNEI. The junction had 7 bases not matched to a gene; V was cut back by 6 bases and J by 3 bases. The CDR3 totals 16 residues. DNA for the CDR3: TGTGCCAGCAGCATCGGACTAGCGGGCTACTACAATGAGCAGTTCTTC. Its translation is CASSIGLAGYYNEQFF.

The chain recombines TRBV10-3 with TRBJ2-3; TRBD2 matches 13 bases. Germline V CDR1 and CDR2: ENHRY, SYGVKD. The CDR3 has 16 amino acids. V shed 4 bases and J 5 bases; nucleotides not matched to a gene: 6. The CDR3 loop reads CAISVGLAGVGDTQYF. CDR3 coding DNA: TGTGCCATCAGTGTAGGACTAGCGGGAGTGGGAGATACGCAGTATTTT.

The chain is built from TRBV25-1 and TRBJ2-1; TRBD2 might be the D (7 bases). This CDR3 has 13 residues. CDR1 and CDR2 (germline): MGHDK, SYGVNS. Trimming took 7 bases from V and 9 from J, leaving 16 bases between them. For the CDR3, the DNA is TGTGCCAGCACCACTCCGGGGGGCAGTGAGCAGTTCTTC. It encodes CASTTPGGSEQFF.

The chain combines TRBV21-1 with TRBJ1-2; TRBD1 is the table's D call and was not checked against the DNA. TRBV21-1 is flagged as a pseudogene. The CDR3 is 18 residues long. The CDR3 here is CASSEGCQGAHPNYGYTF. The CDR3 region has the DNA TGTGCCAGCAGCGAAGGGTGTCAGGGGGCGCACCCTAACTATGGCTACACCTTC.

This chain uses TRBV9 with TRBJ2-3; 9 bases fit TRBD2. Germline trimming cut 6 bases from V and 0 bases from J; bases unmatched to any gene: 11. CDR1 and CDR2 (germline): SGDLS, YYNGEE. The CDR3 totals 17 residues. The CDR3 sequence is CASNRAGGPGSTDTQYF. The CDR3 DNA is TGTGCCAGCAATCGGGCGGGAGGGCCAGGTAGCACAGATACGCAGTATTTT.

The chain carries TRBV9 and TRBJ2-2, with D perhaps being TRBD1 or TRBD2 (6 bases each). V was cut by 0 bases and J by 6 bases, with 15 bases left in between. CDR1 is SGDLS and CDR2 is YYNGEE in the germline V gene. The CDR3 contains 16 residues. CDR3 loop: CASSVATGASAGELFF. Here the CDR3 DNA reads TGTGCCAGCAGCGTAGCTACGGGGGCTAGCGCCGGGGAGCTGTTTTTT. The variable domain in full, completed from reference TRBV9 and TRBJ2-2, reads DSGVTQTPKHLITATGQRVTLRCSPRSGDLSVYWYQQSLDQGLQFLIQYYNGEERAKGNILERFSAQQFPDLHSELNLSSLELGDSALYFCASSVATGASAGELFFGEGSRLTVL.

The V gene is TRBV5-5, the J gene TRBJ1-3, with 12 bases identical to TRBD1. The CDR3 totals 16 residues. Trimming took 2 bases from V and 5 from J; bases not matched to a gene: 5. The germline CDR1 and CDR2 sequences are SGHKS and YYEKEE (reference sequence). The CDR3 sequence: CASSFSGQGARNTIYF. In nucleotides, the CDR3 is TGTGCCAGCAGCTTTTCGGGACAGGGGGCGCGAAACACCATATATTTT.

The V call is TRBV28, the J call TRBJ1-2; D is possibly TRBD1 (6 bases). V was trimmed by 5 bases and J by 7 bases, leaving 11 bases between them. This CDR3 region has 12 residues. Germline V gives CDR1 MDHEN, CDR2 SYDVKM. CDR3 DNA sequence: TGTGCCAGCAGTATACAGGGCTTTGGCTACACCTTC. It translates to CASSIQGFGYTF.

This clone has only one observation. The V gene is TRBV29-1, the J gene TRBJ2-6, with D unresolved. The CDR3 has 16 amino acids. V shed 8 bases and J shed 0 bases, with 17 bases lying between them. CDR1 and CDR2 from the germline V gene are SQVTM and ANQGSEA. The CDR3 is CSTSESYYSGANVLTF. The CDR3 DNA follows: TGCAGCACCTCAGAATCCTACTACTCTGGGGCCAACGTCCTGACTTTC. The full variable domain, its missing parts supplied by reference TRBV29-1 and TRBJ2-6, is SAVISQKPSRDICQRGTSLTIQCQVDSQVTMMFWYRQQPGQSLTLIATANQGSEATYESGFVIDKFPISRPNLTFSTLTVSNMSPEDSSIYLCSTSESYYSGANVLTFGAGSRLTVL.

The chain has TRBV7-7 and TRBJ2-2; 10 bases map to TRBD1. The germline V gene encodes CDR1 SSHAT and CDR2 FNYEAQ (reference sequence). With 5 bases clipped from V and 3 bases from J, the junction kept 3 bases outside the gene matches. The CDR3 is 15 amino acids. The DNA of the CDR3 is TGTGCCAGCAGCAAGACAGGGGGCGACACCGGGGAGCTGTTTTTT. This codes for CASSKTGGDTGELFF.

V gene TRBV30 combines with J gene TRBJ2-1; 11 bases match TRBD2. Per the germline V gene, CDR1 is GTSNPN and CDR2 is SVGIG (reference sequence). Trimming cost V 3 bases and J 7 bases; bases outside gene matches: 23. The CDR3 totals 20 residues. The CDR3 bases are TGTGCCTGGAGGGACCAGGGCAGGGAGGTAGCGGGGGGGCCTGGGAATGAGCAGTTCTTC. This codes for CAWRDQGREVAGGPGNEQFF. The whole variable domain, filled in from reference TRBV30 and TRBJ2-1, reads SQTIHQWPATLVQPVGSPLSLECTVEGTSNPNLYWYRQAAGRGLQLLFYSVGIGQISSEVPQNLSASRPQDRQFILSSKKLLLSDSGFYLCAWRDQGREVAGGPGNEQFFGPGTRLTVL.

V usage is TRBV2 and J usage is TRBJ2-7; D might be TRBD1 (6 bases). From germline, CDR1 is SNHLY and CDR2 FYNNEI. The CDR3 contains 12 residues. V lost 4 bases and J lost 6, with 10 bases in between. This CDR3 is CASSVTGLEQYV. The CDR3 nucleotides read TGTGCCAGCAGTGTTACAGGGCTCGAGCAGTACGTC.